These T cell receptor beta chains were read from a single sample in a study of blood T cell repertoires in COVID-19. Generated by immunoSEQ multiplex PCR, the TCRdb table keeps only in-frame clones and is missing some. Here the sample spans some 250,000 clones, around 86% being singletons. Input material: peripheral blood. These receptors all come from a woman in her sixties with active or convalescent COVID-19. Both conserved end residues are part of each CDR3. Fields, in order: D gene, CDR3 length, clone size, V gene, J gene, CDR3 DNA, CDR3 protein. The D gene is left open where the match is weak. Some rows mark clone size as missing; the rest say once, few, many or name a class of expanded clone.

D: NA; length: 11; size: NA; V: TRBV11-3; J: TRBJ2-5; DNA: TGTGCCAGCAGCGCCGGAGGGACCCAGTACTTC; CDR3: CASSAGGTQYF
D: NA; length: 16; size: NA; V: TRBV4-3; J: TRBJ2-6; DNA: TGCGCCAGCAGCCAAGGCAGGCCCTCTGGGGCCAACGTCCTGACTTTC; CDR3: CASSQGRPSGANVLTF
D: TRBD1; length: 18; size: many; V: TRBV24-1; J: TRBJ1-2; DNA: TGTGCCCCCCCCCGGACCTTGGGGACAGGTTTCTTTAACTATGGCTACACCTTC; CDR3: CAPPRTLGTGFFNYGYTF
D: NA; length: 14; size: NA; V: TRBV5-5; J: TRBJ1-1; DNA: TGTGCCAGCGGTCGTGGCATCTCGAACACTGAAGCTTTCTTT; CDR3: CASGRGISNTEAFF
D: NA; length: 18; size: NA; V: TRBV18; J: TRBJ2-7; DNA: TGTGCCAGCTCCCCTCCGCATCTCTATGGGCAGGGGCTCTACGAGCAGTACTTC; CDR3: CASSPPHLYGQGLYEQYF
D: NA; length: 16; size: NA; V: TRBV19; J: TRBJ2-4; DNA: TGTGCCAGTAGTATACAGGGGTCCTTAGCCAAAAACATTCAGTACTTC; CDR3: CASSIQGSLAKNIQYF
D: NA; length: 13; size: NA; V: TRBV18; J: TRBJ1-1; DNA: TGTGCCAGCTCACCAGCAACAGGGACCGGTGCTTTCTTT; CDR3: CASSPATGTGAFF
D: TRBD2; length: 15; size: NA; V: TRBV3-1/TRBV3-2; J: TRBJ2-5; DNA: TGTGCCAGCAGCCAAGATGGGGCGGGGGGGAAGACCCAGTACTTC; CDR3: CASSQDGAGGKTQYF
D: NA; length: 14; size: NA; V: TRBV2; J: TRBJ2-5; DNA: TGTGCCAGCAGGGGAGGTCAGTTCCAAGAGACCCAGTACTTC; CDR3: CASRGGQFQETQYF
D: NA; length: 14; size: NA; V: TRBV6-5; J: TRBJ1-5; DNA: TGTGCCAGCAGTTACTCTTCCGGGGTCCAGCCCCAGCATTTT; CDR3: CASSYSSGVQPQHF
D: NA; length: 15; size: NA; V: TRBV10-3; J: TRBJ1-3; DNA: TGTGCCATCAGTGACTCAGGGGCAGCTGGAAACACCATATATTTT; CDR3: CAISDSGAAGNTIYF
D: NA; length: 13; size: NA; V: TRBV7-2; J: TRBJ1-5; DNA: TGTGCCAGCAGCCCCGCGGGCGGCCAGCCCCAGCATTTT; CDR3: CASSPAGGQPQHF
D: NA; length: 15; size: once; V: TRBV7-6; J: TRBJ2-2; DNA: TGTGCCAGCAGCCTCGGGACAAAGGGCACCGGGGAGCTGTTTTTT; CDR3: CASSLGTKGTGELFF
D: TRBD1; length: 17; size: NA; V: TRBV10-2; J: TRBJ2-1; DNA: TGCGCCAGCAGTGACCTGCGGCGGGACAGGGAGGCCCATGAGCAGTTCTTC; CDR3: CASSDLRRDREAHEQFF
D: TRBD2; length: 15; size: once; V: TRBV27; J: TRBJ2-3; DNA: TGTGCCAGCAGTAGAGCGGGGGAGGACACAGATACGCAGTATTTT; CDR3: CASSRAGEDTDTQYF
D: TRBD1; length: 15; size: NA; V: TRBV3-1/TRBV3-2; J: TRBJ2-1; DNA: TGTGCCAGCAGTCCTGACAGGGGGCCATTCAATGAGCAGTTCTTC; CDR3: CASSPDRGPFNEQFF
D: TRBD1; length: 19; size: NA; V: TRBV24-1; J: TRBJ1-5; DNA: TGTGCCACCTCAATCTCCGGGACAGGGGTTCTCTATAGCAATCAGCCCCAGCATTTT; CDR3: CATSISGTGVLYSNQPQHF
D: TRBD2; length: 14; size: NA; V: TRBV7-2; J: TRBJ2-7; DNA: TGTGCCAGCAGCCCACGGGGGGGCGGGTACGAGCAGTACTTC; CDR3: CASSPRGGGYEQYF
D: TRBD1; length: 14; size: once; V: TRBV5-1; J: TRBJ2-5; DNA: TGCGCCAGCAGATACGGGACAGGGGGCGAGACCCAGTACTTC; CDR3: CASRYGTGGETQYF
D: TRBD1; length: 17; size: NA; V: TRBV27; J: TRBJ1-1; DNA: TGTGCCAGCAGTCCGTATCGGACAGGGTGGGGTGGTACTGAAGCTTTCTTT; CDR3: CASSPYRTGWGGTEAFF
D: NA; length: 16; size: NA; V: TRBV7-6; J: TRBJ1-6; DNA: TGTGCCAGCAGCGCGGAGGGTGGCTCCTATAATTCACCCCTCCACTTT; CDR3: CASSAEGGSYNSPLHF
D: TRBD1; length: 13; size: NA; V: TRBV6-5; J: TRBJ1-2; DNA: TGTGCCAGCAGAGTACAGGGGGCGCGGGGCTACACCTTC; CDR3: CASRVQGARGYTF
D: TRBD1; length: 15; size: once; V: TRBV6-5; J: TRBJ1-4; DNA: TGTGCCAGCAGTTACGGACAGGGATCTCTTGAAAAACTGTTTTTT; CDR3: CASSYGQGSLEKLFF
D: TRBD2; length: 15; size: NA; V: TRBV6-1; J: TRBJ2-7; DNA: TGTGCCAGCAGTGAAGCTAGCGGGGGGCCCTACGAGCAGTACTTC; CDR3: CASSEASGGPYEQYF
D: NA; length: 11; size: NA; V: TRBV20-1; J: TRBJ1-2; DNA: TGCAGTGCTAGTTGGGGCGACGGCTACACCTTC; CDR3: CSASWGDGYTF
D: TRBD1; length: 17; size: NA; V: TRBV5-1; J: TRBJ2-1; DNA: TGCGCCAGCAGCCTAGGACAGGGGGCATTCGGGAGGAATGAGCAGTTCTTC; CDR3: CASSLGQGAFGRNEQFF
D: TRBD1; length: 15; size: NA; V: TRBV19; J: TRBJ1-1; DNA: TGTGCCAGTAGTACCTACGGACAGGTGAACACTGAAGCTTTCTTT; CDR3: CASSTYGQVNTEAFF
D: NA; length: 12; size: once; V: TRBV29-1; J: TRBJ2-5; DNA: TGCAGCGTTGAAGGCGGGGAAGAGACCCAGTACTTC; CDR3: CSVEGGEETQYF
D: TRBD2; length: 17; size: NA; V: TRBV5-1; J: TRBJ2-5; DNA: TGCGCCAGCAGCACGGGACTAGCGGGGTCGATAGGAGAGACCCAGTACTTC; CDR3: CASSTGLAGSIGETQYF
D: NA; length: 16; size: NA; V: TRBV6-5; J: TRBJ2-3; DNA: TGTGCCAGCAGTTACTCCCCTGAGGATGGCACAGATACGCAGTATTTT; CDR3: CASSYSPEDGTDTQYF
D: TRBD1; length: 15; size: NA; V: TRBV3-1/TRBV3-2; J: TRBJ1-6; DNA: TGTGCCAGCAGCCAATCGGGACAGGATAATTCACCCCTCCACTTT; CDR3: CASSQSGQDNSPLHF
D: TRBD1; length: 13; size: NA; V: TRBV10-3; J: TRBJ1-4; DNA: TGTGCCACGAAAGACAGGGATAATGAAAAACTGTTTTTT; CDR3: CATKDRDNEKLFF
D: TRBD1; length: 15; size: many; V: TRBV6-5; J: TRBJ2-5; DNA: TGTGCCAGCAATGCGGACAGGGGGCGGAAAGAGACCCAGTACTTC; CDR3: CASNADRGRKETQYF
D: TRBD1; length: 16; size: NA; V: TRBV6-1; J: TRBJ2-6; DNA: TGTGCCAGCAGTGAATGGCAGGGGGCTGGGGCCAACGTCCTGACTTTC; CDR3: CASSEWQGAGANVLTF
D: TRBD1; length: 15; size: many; V: TRBV19; J: TRBJ1-5; DNA: TGTGCCAGTAGTACATTGACAGGGGGTAATCAGCCCCAGCATTTT; CDR3: CASSTLTGGNQPQHF
D: TRBD2; length: 17; size: NA; V: TRBV4-2; J: TRBJ2-3; DNA: TGTGCCAGCAGCCCCTTAGCGGGCGGGGGGGATCGAGATACGCAGTATTTT; CDR3: CASSPLAGGGDRDTQYF
D: NA; length: 11; size: NA; V: TRBV9; J: TRBJ2-1; DNA: TGTGCCAGCAGCCTCTACAATGAGCAGTTCTTC; CDR3: CASSLYNEQFF
D: TRBD1; length: 15; size: NA; V: TRBV30; J: TRBJ2-2; DNA: TGTGCCTGGAGTGTTCACAGGGGGAACACCGGGGAGCTGTTTTTT; CDR3: CAWSVHRGNTGELFF
D: TRBD2; length: 15; size: NA; V: TRBV27; J: TRBJ2-7; DNA: TGTGCCAGCGGGGCTAGCGGGGGGCCAGGGGACGAGCAGTACTTC; CDR3: CASGASGGPGDEQYF
D: NA; length: 13; size: NA; V: TRBV7-9; J: TRBJ1-2; DNA: TGTGCCAGCAGCATCGACAGCCTCTATGGCTACACCTTC; CDR3: CASSIDSLYGYTF
D: NA; length: 13; size: once; V: TRBV25-1; J: TRBJ1-1; DNA: TGTGCCAGCTACCTTACAGGGAGTGGGGAAGCTTTCTTT; CDR3: CASYLTGSGEAFF
D: TRBD1; length: 14; size: NA; V: TRBV2; J: TRBJ2-7; DNA: TGTGCCAGCAGTGAGGACAGGCTCTCGGGCGAGCAGTACTTC; CDR3: CASSEDRLSGEQYF
D: NA; length: 13; size: NA; V: TRBV12-3/TRBV12-4; J: TRBJ2-1; DNA: TGTGCCAGCAGCCTGGCGGACTACAATGAGCAGTTCTTC; CDR3: CASSLADYNEQFF
D: NA; length: 16; size: NA; V: TRBV7-2; J: TRBJ2-7; DNA: TGTGCCAGCAGCTTAGGTACGGGGTTCAGCTCCTACGAGCAGTACTTC; CDR3: CASSLGTGFSSYEQYF
D: NA; length: 12; size: NA; V: TRBV18; J: TRBJ2-3; DNA: TGTGCCAGCTCACCCTACACAGATACGCAGTATTTT; CDR3: CASSPYTDTQYF
D: NA; length: 14; size: NA; V: TRBV29-1; J: TRBJ2-2; DNA: TGCAGCGTTGGGGTGGGCCTGAACACCGGGGAGCTGTTTTTT; CDR3: CSVGVGLNTGELFF
D: NA; length: 12; size: NA; V: TRBV3-1/TRBV3-2; J: TRBJ2-7; DNA: TGTGCCAGCAGCCAAGCAGGGTCGGTGCAGTACTTC; CDR3: CASSQAGSVQYF
D: NA; length: 12; size: NA; V: TRBV25-1; J: TRBJ2-7; DNA: TGTGCCAGCATGGAGGGTGCCTACGAGCAGTACTTC; CDR3: CASMEGAYEQYF
D: NA; length: 17; size: once; V: TRBV25-1; J: TRBJ2-4; DNA: TGTGCCAGCAGTGCCCTACAGGGTGGGAATGCCAAAAACATTCAGTACTTC; CDR3: CASSALQGGNAKNIQYF